These 30 T cell receptor beta chains originate from one sample sequenced in a study of T cells in Graves' hyperthyroidism and ophthalmopathy. Amplified TCR beta CDR3 regions derived from RNA transcripts. First-round RT-PCR with HTBI primers amplified the TCR CDR3 region. TCRdb ran MiXCR on the multiplex PCR reads and lists one entry per CDR3 protein. Of hundreds of thousands of distinct CDR3 sequences listed, 25% to 30% are singletons. Sample: blood. These receptors were taken from a man between 35 and 55 years old with Graves' hyperthyroidism that later progressed to Graves' ophthalmopathy.

In the case of this clonotype: A much larger clone differs by one base, so this may be a read error. The rearrangement uses TRBV4-1 and TRBJ1-2; D is ambiguous. CDR3 length equals 15 residues. In germline, CDR1 is MGHRA, CDR2 YSYEKL. CDR3 amino acids: CASGQEDGGIYGYTF. The DNA for the CDR3 is TGCGCCAGCGGCCAAGAGGACGGAGGGATCTATGGCTACACCTTC.

Ten or more counts support this clonotype. The chain employs TRBV19 and TRBJ2-3; TRBD2 might be the D (6 bases). V was shortened by 9 bases and J by 0 bases, with 13 bases between the two germline ends. Germline lookup yields CDR1 LNHDA and CDR2 SQIVND (reference sequence). The CDR3 spans 14 residues. The CDR3 bases are TGTGCCAGCACGCGGGACTTTAGCACAGATACGCAGTATTTT. Translation: CASTRDFSTDTQYF.

This clonotype has ten or more counts. J is TRBJ2-2 and V is TRBV7-3; D is uncertain. V dropped 2 bases and J dropped 2 bases, with 6 bases sitting between them. The CDR3 is made up of 14 amino acids. CDR1 and CDR2 from the germline V gene are SGHTA and FQGTGA. The CDR3 region is CASSLVFNTGELFF. CDR3 bases: TGTGCCAGCAGCTTAGTCTTTAACACCGGGGAGCTGTTTTTT. The full variable domain, its missing parts supplied by reference TRBV7-3 and TRBJ2-2, is GAGVSQTPSNKVTEKGKYVELRCDPISGHTALYWYRQSLGQGPEFLIYFQGTGAADDSGLPNDRFFAVRPEGSVSTLKIQRTERGDSAVYLCASSLVFNTGELFFGEGSRLTVL.

This clonotype was seen many times. The chain has TRBV12-3 or TRBV12-4 and TRBJ1-1, with 9 bases lining up with TRBD1. The CDR3 runs 17 residues. V lost 3 bases to trimming and J lost 0 bases; unmatched junction nucleotides: 8. This CDR3 is CASSFTGGGLVNTEAFF. CDR3 sequence (DNA): TGTGCCAGCAGTTTTACAGGGGGCGGGTTGGTGAACACTGAAGCTTTCTTT.

This clonotype appeared many times. The CDR3 sequence is CASGLLVRSDRAGNTIYF. In DNA form, the CDR3 reads TGTGCTAGTGGTTTGCTCGTCCGAAGCGACAGGGCTGGAAACACCATATATTTT. The chain recombines TRBV12-5 with TRBJ1-3; 7 nucleotides agree with TRBD1. The CDR3 covers 18 residues. Unmatched junction bases numbered 12, after V lost 2 bases and J lost 2 bases. Per the germline V gene, CDR1 is LGHNT and CDR2 is FRNRAP.

This clonotype occurred many times. The chain is built from TRBV5-1 and TRBJ2-5; perhaps TRBD2 as D (5 bases). Between the trimmed V and J ends, which lost 4 bases and 2 bases, there was a span of 18 bases. CDR3 length: 16 residues. Germline V gene lookup returns CDR1 SGHRS and CDR2 YFSETQ. CDR3 region: CASSGSGSGVQETQYF. In DNA, the CDR3 is TGCGCCAGCAGCGGATCCGGAAGCGGAGTACAAGAGACCCAGTACTTC.

The chain combines TRBV30 with TRBJ2-7; D perhaps matches TRBD1 (6 bases). This CDR3 contains 16 residues. Germline V gene data show CDR1 as GTSNPN and CDR2 as SVGIG (reference sequence). Trimming removed 0 bases at V and 2 bases at J, with 17 bases between. CDR3 amino acids: CAWSVKGQGSAYEQYF. CDR3 nucleotide sequence: TGTGCCTGGAGTGTAAAGGGCCAGGGGAGCGCCTACGAGCAGTACTTC.

This clonotype was picked up many times. CDR3 in DNA: TGTGCCAGCAGCTTAGGAGGCATCGTCCCGTTTTTT. Translation: CASSLGGIVPFF. V usage is TRBV11-2 and J usage is TRBJ2-2; D is uncertain. Germline CDR1 reads SGHAT; CDR2 reads FQNNGV. V was pared by 1 base and J by 16 bases, with 13 bases between. The CDR3 is made up of 12 amino acids.

This clonotype was seen repeatedly, ten times or more. This chain links TRBV28 with TRBJ2-7; D is unclear. Germline V gene sequence: CDR1 MDHEN, CDR2 SYDVKM. Trimming pared 7 bases from V and 8 bases from J, leaving 9 bases between. This CDR3 contains 10 residues. The CDR3 nucleotides are TGTGCCAGCATGGCAGAAAAGCAGTACTTC. Its translation: CASMAEKQYF.

This clonotype was recorded many times. The chain has TRBV2 and TRBJ2-2; 8 bases match TRBD2. The J segment lost 5 bases and the V segment lost 6 bases, leaving 5 bases of the junction unmatched. CDR3 size: 14 residues. Germline CDR1 reads SNHLY; CDR2 reads FYNNEI. CDR3 in amino acids: CASRAGGRTGELFF. DNA for the CDR3: TGTGCCAGCAGGGCGGGAGGTCGTACCGGGGAGCTGTTTTTT.

V is TRBV28 and J is TRBJ1-1; perhaps TRBD1 as D (5 bases). The V end was cut by 5 bases, the J end by 8 bases, with 12 bases between. The CDR3 length is 12 residues. Germline CDR1 reads MDHEN; CDR2 reads SYDVKM. The CDR3 sequence is CASSPPGSEAFF. CDR3 nucleotide sequence: TGTGCCAGCAGTCCCCCAGGGAGCGAAGCTTTCTTT. The whole variable domain, remainder taken from reference TRBV28 and TRBJ1-1, is DVKVTQSSRYLVKRTGEKVFLECVQDMDHENMFWYRQDPGLGLRLIYFSYDVKMKEKGDIPEGYSVSREKKERFSLILESASTNQTSMYLCASSPPGSEAFFGQGTRLTVV.

This clonotype appeared many times. The V call is TRBV20-1, the J call TRBJ1-1; D not certain. V was trimmed by 3 bases and J by 5 bases, leaving 7 bases between them. The CDR3 is made up of 11 amino acids. In germline, CDR1 is DFQATT, CDR2 SNEGSKA (reference sequence). The CDR3 loop reads CSARRETEAFF. The CDR3, as DNA: TGCAGTGCTAGGCGTGAAACTGAAGCTTTCTTT.

The rearrangement links TRBV13 to TRBJ1-1; D is unclear. Trimming pared 4 bases from V and 3 bases from J, leaving 9 bases between. This CDR3 spans 13 amino acids. In germline, CDR1 is PRHDT, CDR2 FYEKMQ (reference sequence). The DNA for the CDR3 is TGTGCCAGCAGCTCCGCCAGGTACACTGAAGCTTTCTTT. As protein: CASSSARYTEAFF.

Many counts were recorded for this clonotype. CDR3 DNA: TGTGCCAGCAGCGTAAGAGGTAGCGGCTCCTACGAGCAGTACTTC. Encoded protein: CASSVRGSGSYEQYF. The chain combines TRBV11-2 with TRBJ2-7; a weak D match, TRBD2 (6 bases). The CDR3 totals 15 residues. Trimming shortened V by 5 bases and J by 0 bases, and 14 bases separated the two germline ends. Germline values: CDR1 SGHAT, CDR2 FQNNGV.

This clonotype was observed many times. The CDR3 DNA reads TGTGCCAGCAGCAGGGACGCGGCCGGTCGGGCTGAAGCTTTCTTT. Translation: CASSRDAAGRAEAFF. The chain employs TRBV7-9 and TRBJ1-1, with TRBD1 as a possible D gene (5 bases). Germline V gene lookup returns CDR1 SEHNR and CDR2 FQNEAQ (reference sequence). This CDR3 contains 15 residues. Trimming took 5 bases from V and 6 from J, leaving 19 bases between them.

This clonotype was observed at least ten times. The chain recombines TRBV12-3 or TRBV12-4 with TRBJ2-5, with 9 bases identical to TRBD2. This CDR3 contains 14 residues. With V trimmed by 8 bases and J by 4 bases, 8 bases remained unmatched. The CDR3 protein is CASRPSGTRETQYF. The CDR3 DNA reads as TGTGCCAGCCGTCCTAGCGGGACTCGAGAGACCCAGTACTTC.

This clonotype was recorded many times. The chain is built from TRBV6-2 or TRBV6-3 and TRBJ2-2; D is ambiguous. V was cut by 3 bases and J by 1 base, with 6 bases left in between. Germline lookup yields CDR1 MNHEY and CDR2 SVGEGT. The CDR3 sequence is 14 residues long. CDR3 nucleotides: TGTGCCAGCAGTTATCGACAGAACACCGGGGAGCTGTTTTTT. This encodes CASSYRQNTGELFF.

This clonotype was seen at least ten times. This chain joins TRBV6-1 and TRBJ2-5; no reliable D call. The V end was cut by 7 bases, the J end by 4 bases, with 7 bases between. This CDR3 region has 11 residues. Germline V gene lookup returns CDR1 MNHNS and CDR2 SASEGT. CDR3 in amino acids: CASIGIETQYF. CDR3 bases: TGTGCCAGCATTGGGATAGAGACCCAGTACTTC.

This clonotype came up many times. V is TRBV19 and J is TRBJ2-7; possibly TRBD1 for D (6 bases). Germline V lookup: CDR1 LNHDA, CDR2 SQIVND (reference sequence). CDR3 length equals 13 residues. V was shortened by 6 bases and J by 2 bases, with 11 bases between the two germline ends. Written as DNA, the CDR3 is TGTGCCAGTAGCTATCAGGGGACCTACGAGCAGTACTTC. Its translation: CASSYQGTYEQYF.

This clonotype has more than one count but fewer than ten. The rearrangement joins TRBV4-1 to TRBJ2-2; 7 bases are a match to TRBD1. The CDR3 spans 17 residues. Per the germline V gene, CDR1 is MGHRA and CDR2 is YSYEKL. Unmatched junction bases numbered 10, after V lost 3 bases and J lost 3 bases. The CDR3 spells CASSQHRDSKDTGELFF. The CDR3, as DNA: TGCGCCAGCAGCCAGCACCGGGACAGTAAGGACACCGGGGAGCTGTTTTTT.

This clonotype was seen many times. The chain has TRBV24-1 and TRBJ2-7, with D hard to call. This CDR3 has 13 residues. The V gene's germline CDR1 is KGHDR and CDR2 SFDVKD. V was trimmed by 5 bases and J by 0 bases, leaving 7 bases between them. CDR3 protein: CATSGASSYEQYF. The DNA for the CDR3 is TGTGCCACCAGTGGAGCGAGCTCCTACGAGCAGTACTTC.

There are many counts of this clonotype. This chain joins TRBV5-1 and TRBJ2-7; TRBD1 matches 8 bases. With V trimmed by 1 base and J by 4 bases, 7 bases remained unmatched. Germline CDR1 SGHRS, CDR2 YFSETQ. CDR3 length: 15 amino acids. CDR3 DNA: TGCGCCAGCAGCTTGATAGGTCAGGGGGCTTACGAGCAGTACTTC. This codes for CASSLIGQGAYEQYF.

This chain connects TRBV6-2 or TRBV6-3 to TRBJ2-7; tentative D call: TRBD1 (5 bases). V lost 6 bases to trimming and J lost 2 bases, with 14 bases between them. There are 14 residues in the CDR3. CDR1 and CDR2 from the germline V gene are MNHEY and SVGEGT. Here the CDR3 reads CASRINQGPYEQYF. The CDR3, as DNA: TGTGCCAGCAGGATAAACCAGGGTCCCTACGAGCAGTACTTC.

This clonotype appeared many times. The chain joins TRBV13 to TRBJ1-2; D gene ambiguous. Germline lookup yields CDR1 PRHDT and CDR2 FYEKMQ (reference sequence). V was trimmed by 3 bases and J by 5 bases, leaving 10 bases between them. CDR3 length equals 13 residues. Here the CDR3 DNA reads TGTGCCAGCAGCTTTGTACAGCTATATGGCTACACCTTC. It yields the protein CASSFVQLYGYTF. Supplemented by reference TRBV13 and TRBJ1-2, the full variable domain reads AAGVIQSPRHLIKEKRETATLKCYPIPRHDTVYWYQQGPGQDPQFLISFYEKMQSDKGSIPDRFSAQQFSDYHSELNMSSLELGDSALYFCASSFVQLYGYTFGSGTRLTVV.

This clonotype was seen repeatedly, ten times or more. This sequence joins TRBV24-1 and TRBJ2-5, with 7 bases identical to TRBD1. The junction had 4 bases not matched to a gene; V was cut back by 0 bases and J by 1 base. CDR1 KGHDR and CDR2 SFDVKD come from the germline V gene. There are 16 residues in the CDR3. CDR3 bases: TGTGCCACCAGTGATTTGAAGGGGGCTCCCCAAGAGACCCAGTACTTC. Translating gives CATSDLKGAPQETQYF.

The sample holds many counts of this clonotype. This sequence joins TRBV29-1 and TRBJ2-7; 9 nucleotides align to TRBD1. Germline trimming cut 4 bases from V and 7 bases from J; bases unmatched to any gene: 14. Germline V gives CDR1 SQVTM, CDR2 ANQGSEA. The CDR3 is made up of 15 amino acids. The CDR3 is CSVAGSRQGVGEQYF. Here the CDR3 DNA reads TGCAGCGTTGCCGGGTCGCGACAGGGGGTTGGTGAGCAGTACTTC.

For this clonotype: A read error may produce the germline difference seen at one junction end. The V call is TRBV28, the J call TRBJ2-7; TRBD1 matches at 9 bases. In germline, CDR1 is MDHEN, CDR2 SYDVKM. There are 13 residues in the CDR3. The CDR3 loop is CASEKGQGPEQCF. The CDR3 DNA sequence: TGTGCCAGCGAAAAGGGACAGGGACCCGAGCAGTGCTTC.

This clonotype was counted a few times. The rearrangement links TRBV9 to TRBJ1-2, with TRBD1 identical over 11 bases. Germline assignment: CDR1 SGDLS and CDR2 YYNGEE. CDR3 length equals 13 residues. Trimming at V came to 4 bases and at J to 12 bases, leaving 8 bases not matched to a gene. The CDR3 bases are TGTGCCAGCAGCAATCCGGGACAGGGGGAGCACACCTTC. The encoded protein is CASSNPGQGEHTF.

This clonotype was seen many times. V gene TRBV12-3 or TRBV12-4 combines with J gene TRBJ1-1; D call uncertain. V dropped 5 bases and J dropped 1 base, with 11 bases sitting between them. The CDR3 totals 14 residues. The DNA for the CDR3 is TGTGCCAGCAGTCTCCTGGACGGGAACACTGAAGCTTTCTTT. This gives the protein CASSLLDGNTEAFF.

This clonotype was counted at least ten times. The chain recombines TRBV19 with TRBJ1-5; 7 bases are shared with TRBD1. J was trimmed by 0 bases and V by 9 bases; bases with no gene match: 8. The CDR3 spans 15 residues. Germline CDR1 is LNHDA and CDR2 is SQIVND (reference sequence). The CDR3 is CASQQGRYSNQPQHF. Written as DNA, the CDR3 is TGTGCCAGCCAACAGGGGCGATATAGCAATCAGCCCCAGCATTTT.